The 22 T cell receptor beta chains in this list originate from one sample, sequenced in a study of blood T cell repertoires in COVID-19. This table comes from immunoSEQ multiplex PCR, and its TCRdb copy is limited to in-frame clones, with some not included. The sample lists under 250,000 clones, roughly 82% seen once, with about 9.7% in the top ten. Sequenced input: peripheral blood. Receptor source: a man in his fifties or sixties with active or convalescent COVID-19.

This sequence joins TRBV4-3 and TRBJ1-1; D not resolved. Germline V CDR1 and CDR2: LGHNA, YSLEER. V dropped 0 bases and J dropped 4 bases, with 9 bases sitting between them. The CDR3 length is 14 residues. CDR3 nucleotides: TGCGCCAGCAGCCAAGACGCATACGGCACTGAAGCTTTCTTT. This sequence encodes CASSQDAYGTEAFF.

This chain connects TRBV4-3 to TRBJ2-6, with D possibly matching TRBD1 (7 bases). The CDR3 totals 19 residues. V gave up 4 bases and J gave up 0 bases, with 19 bases separating them. Germline-derived CDR1 and CDR2 are LGHNA and YSLEER. CDR3 bases: TGCGCCAGCAGCCGGGTCAGGGGGGCCATATCCTCTGGGGCCAACGTCCTGACTTTC. It codes for CASSRVRGAISSGANVLTF.

This rearrangement joins TRBV27 to TRBJ1-4; possibly TRBD1 for D (5 bases). Between the trimmed V and J ends, which lost 5 bases and 5 bases, there was a span of 18 bases. This CDR3 comprises 16 residues. The germline V gene encodes CDR1 MNHEY and CDR2 SMNVEV (reference sequence). CDR3 residues: CASSPWNLQGNEKLFF. The CDR3, as DNA: TGTGCCAGCAGTCCCTGGAATCTGCAGGGCAATGAAAAACTGTTTTTT.

V gene TRBV28 combines with J gene TRBJ2-4; no reliable D call. V was cut by 3 bases and J by 3 bases, with 9 bases left in between. Germline V lookup: CDR1 MDHEN, CDR2 SYDVKM. The CDR3 is 14 residues long. CDR3 nucleotides: TGTGCCAGCAGTTTCGGTTATGGCAAAAACATTCAGTACTTC. Amino acid sequence: CASSFGYGKNIQYF.

The CDR3 coding sequence is TGTGCCTGGAGGACTAGCGGGGGGTACAATGAGCAGTTCTTC. It codes for CAWRTSGGYNEQFF. This sequence joins TRBV30 and TRBJ2-1; 13 bases are shared with TRBD2. V was pared by 3 bases and J by 4 bases, with 0 bases of the junction left unmatched. The germline CDR1 and CDR2 sequences are GTSNPN and SVGIG (reference sequence). The CDR3 totals 14 residues.

The chain uses TRBV3-1 (or the pseudogene TRBV3-2) and TRBJ1-4; D remains ambiguous. V was trimmed by 0 bases and J by 4 bases, leaving 15 bases between them. This CDR3 has 17 residues. CDR1 LGHDT and CDR2 YNNKEL come from the germline V gene (reference sequence). The CDR3 loop is CASSQDNFGLNNEKLFF. The CDR3 DNA reads TGTGCCAGCAGCCAAGATAATTTCGGGTTGAATAATGAAAAACTGTTTTTT.

The genes are TRBV7-3 and TRBJ1-1; D remains unclear. The CDR3 totals 13 residues. The ends were cut back, 3 bases at V and 1 base at J, with 6 bases in the middle. Germline values: CDR1 SGHTA, CDR2 FQGTGA. CDR3 sequence reads: CASSLTPNTEAFF. CDR3 nucleotides: TGTGCCAGCAGCTTGACACCGAACACTGAAGCTTTCTTT.

The rearrangement links TRBV6-5 to TRBJ1-5; possibly TRBD1 for D (5 bases). Trimming removed 6 bases at V and 4 bases at J, with 10 bases between. Germline CDR1 is MNHEY and CDR2 is SVGAGI. The CDR3 has 13 amino acids. CDR3 sequence: CASRQDGNQPQHF. In nucleotides, the CDR3 is TGTGCCAGCAGACAGGACGGGAATCAGCCCCAGCATTTT.

The chain couples TRBV21-1 to TRBJ2-7; the table calls TRBD1, which could not be checked here. TRBV21-1 is a listed pseudogene. This CDR3 comprises 12 residues. The CDR3: CANYRGTYEQYF. CDR3 bases: TGTGCCAACTACAGGGGGACCTACGAGCAGTACTTC.

The J gene is TRBJ1-5, the V gene TRBV19; D might be TRBD1 (6 bases). This CDR3 region has 15 residues. V was clipped by 3 bases and J by 6 bases, with 15 bases between them. Germline V lookup: CDR1 LNHDA, CDR2 SQIVND (reference sequence). The CDR3 region is CASSIAGEGGQPQHF. CDR3 DNA: TGTGCCAGTAGTATCGCAGGGGAAGGGGGTCAGCCCCAGCATTTT.

The rearrangement links TRBV10-1 to TRBJ1-6; D is unresolved. The CDR3 spans 14 residues. Trimming took 7 bases from V and 6 from J, leaving 13 bases between them. CDR1 is WNHNN and CDR2 is SYGVQD in the germline V gene (reference sequence). The CDR3 bases are TGCGCCAGCAAGTCTGAGGATAGTAATTCACCCCTCCACTTT. The encoded protein is CASKSEDSNSPLHF.

There are a few counts of this clone. V is TRBV18 and J is TRBJ2-1; 9 bases line up with TRBD1. The CDR3 spans 15 residues. CDR1 and CDR2 from the germline V gene are KGHSH and LQKENI. The V and J ends lost 4 bases and 9 bases, in that order; junction bases with no gene match: 10. CDR3 coding DNA: TGTGCCAGCTCACACCGGGACAGGGTACGCGGTGAGCAGTTCTTC. Translating gives CASSHRDRVRGEQFF.

The chain couples TRBV2 to TRBJ1-2, with D perhaps TRBD1 (6 bases). There are 13 residues in the CDR3. The germline V gene has CDR1 SNHLY and CDR2 FYNNEI. Trimming pared 5 bases from V and 2 bases from J, leaving 9 bases between. The CDR3 loop reads CASSITGNYGYTF. The DNA of the CDR3 is TGTGCCAGCAGTATTACAGGGAACTATGGCTACACCTTC.

The chain joins TRBV9 to TRBJ1-2; D gene unclear. V lost 0 bases, J lost 2 bases, and 11 bases lay in between. Germline V gene sequence: CDR1 SGDLS, CDR2 YYNGEE. The CDR3 runs 15 residues. The CDR3 DNA reads TGTGCCAGCAGCGTAGGGTACACCTTCAACTATGGCTACACCTTC. Translation gives CASSVGYTFNYGYTF.

This clone was observed a few times. V and J are TRBV7-9 and TRBJ2-3; 14 bases are a match to TRBD2. CDR1 is SEHNR, CDR2 FQNEAQ, per germline (reference sequence). CDR3 length: 17 amino acids. V trimming: 6 bases; J trimming: 6 bases; junction bases outside the gene matches: 11. Here the CDR3 reads CASSSLGLAGDGDTQYF. CDR3 DNA sequence: TGTGCCAGCAGTTCCCTGGGACTAGCGGGAGATGGGGATACGCAGTATTTT.

This rearrangement joins TRBV18 to TRBJ1-2; 7 bases align to TRBD1. Germline V gives CDR1 KGHSH, CDR2 LQKENI. Trimming cost V 5 bases and J 3 bases; bases outside gene matches: 6. The CDR3 sequence is 14 residues long. CDR3: CASSEDRTHYGYTF. CDR3 DNA sequence: TGTGCCAGCTCAGAGGACAGGACCCACTATGGCTACACCTTC.

The gene calls are TRBV5-4 and TRBJ2-1; D remains ambiguous. V was shortened by 0 bases and J by 7 bases, with 11 bases between the two germline ends. Germline V gene data show CDR1 as SGHNT and CDR2 as YYREEE (reference sequence). The CDR3 is 14 amino acids. The CDR3 protein is CASSLGIAQNEQFF. The CDR3 nucleotides read TGTGCCAGCAGCTTGGGCATAGCCCAGAATGAGCAGTTCTTC.

This clone was observed once. The gene calls are TRBV30 and TRBJ2-7; D is possibly TRBD2 (6 bases). V was pared by 0 bases and J by 7 bases, with 16 bases between. CDR1 and CDR2 (germline): GTSNPN, SVGIG (reference sequence). The CDR3 is 14 amino acids. CDR3 sequence: CAWSVFSFAGEQYV. The DNA of the CDR3 is TGTGCCTGGAGTGTTTTCTCCTTCGCGGGAGAGCAGTACGTC.

This chain uses TRBV20-1 with TRBJ2-7, with 9 bases fitting TRBD1. Germline CDR1 is DFQATT and CDR2 is SNEGSKA (reference sequence). The CDR3 spans 14 residues. The V and J ends lost 3 bases and 5 bases, in that order; junction bases with no gene match: 8. The CDR3 DNA is TGCAGTGCTAGTACCGTACAGGGGGCCAACGAGCAGTACGTC. This gives the protein CSASTVQGANEQYV.

The sample holds one count of this clone. The rearrangement joins TRBV5-3 to TRBJ2-6; TRBD1 might be the D (5 bases). TRBV5-3 is an ORF, with its function uncertain. Trimming cost V 3 bases and J 5 bases, with 15 bases left between them. This CDR3 contains 16 residues. The DNA of the CDR3 is TGTGCCAGAAGCTGGCGGTGGGGCGAGTGGGCCAACGTCCTGACTTTC. Encoded protein: CARSWRWGEWANVLTF.

This chain links TRBV5-6 with TRBJ1-2; 7 nucleotides align to TRBD1. This CDR3 region has 13 residues. The junction had 3 bases not matched to a gene; V was cut back by 3 bases and J by 4 bases. CDR1 is SGHDT, CDR2 YYEEEE, per germline. The chain's CDR3 is CASSSGTAYGYTF. The CDR3 DNA sequence: TGTGCCAGCAGCTCGGGGACAGCCTATGGCTACACCTTC.

The J gene is TRBJ2-2, the V gene TRBV28; TRBD1 aligns across 9 bases. CDR3 length equals 15 residues. Germline CDR1 MDHEN, CDR2 SYDVKM. V shed 5 bases, J shed 6 bases, and the junction held 7 bases outside the gene matches. The CDR3 reads CASSIHRGRAGELFF. The CDR3 DNA is TGTGCCAGCAGTATACACAGGGGGCGGGCCGGGGAGCTGTTTTTT. The full variable domain, its missing parts supplied by reference TRBV28 and TRBJ2-2, is DVKVTQSSRYLVKRTGEKVFLECVQDMDHENMFWYRQDPGLGLRLIYFSYDVKMKEKGDIPEGYSVSREKKERFSLILESASTNQTSMYLCASSIHRGRAGELFFGEGSRLTVL.